The 19 T cell receptor beta chains below were found in one sample sequenced in a study of cytomegalovirus exposure and HLA in healthy donors. The PCR used 60 Vbeta and 13 Jbeta primers. Sequencing was performed with immunoSEQ multiplex PCR; in TCRdb, only in-frame clones are kept and a portion is missing. The sample comprises 130,000 to 150,000 clones, approximately 79% of which are singletons, and 1.5% to 2% rests with the top ten. Sample: PBMCs. These receptors were obtained from a woman in her twenties or thirties in good health and CMV-seronegative.

The chain employs TRBV6-1 and TRBJ2-7; TRBD1 agrees at 8 bases. This CDR3 has 13 amino acids. V shed 8 bases, J shed 3 bases, and the junction held 6 bases outside the gene matches. Germline CDR1 MNHNS, CDR2 SASEGT. The CDR3, as DNA: TGTGCCAGCCTTACAGGGGGTATCTACGAGCAGTACTTC. It is translated as CASLTGGIYEQYF.

This clone was found a few times. CDR3 DNA: TGTGCCAGCATTATGACAGGGGGCGAAGAGACCCAGTACTTC. Encoded protein: CASIMTGGEETQYF. The V gene is TRBV2, the J gene TRBJ2-5; 10 bases agree with TRBD1. From germline, CDR1 is SNHLY and CDR2 FYNNEI. The CDR3 is made up of 14 amino acids. V shed 7 bases, J shed 3 bases, and the junction held 5 bases outside the gene matches.

As regards this clone: The sample holds other DNA sequences that translate to the same CDR3. The genes are TRBV18 and TRBJ1-1, with unresolved D. Trimming took 3 bases from V and 5 from J, leaving 7 bases between them. Germline CDR1 reads KGHSH; CDR2 reads LQKENI. The CDR3 sequence is 12 residues long. The CDR3 sequence is CASSPYLTEAFF. The CDR3 nucleotides read TGTGCCAGCTCACCGTACTTGACTGAAGCTTTCTTT.

As DNA, the CDR3 is TGCGCCAGCAGCGCCCCGGGACTTCAAGAGACCCAGTACTTC. Translating it yields CASSAPGLQETQYF. This chain joins TRBV5-1 and TRBJ2-5, with D possibly TRBD2 on 6 matching bases. V was trimmed by 4 bases and J by 2 bases, leaving 12 bases between them. The CDR3 runs 14 residues. Germline V CDR1 and CDR2: SGHRS, YFSETQ.

J is TRBJ1-6 and V is TRBV6-5; D might be TRBD1 (5 bases). Between the trimmed V and J ends, which lost 6 bases and 7 bases, there was a span of 10 bases. CDR3 length: 13 residues. Germline V lookup: CDR1 MNHEY, CDR2 SVGAGI. The CDR3 loop reads CASSPTENSPLHF. CDR3 nucleotide sequence: TGTGCCAGCAGCCCGACAGAAAATTCACCCCTCCACTTT.

This clone was recorded a few times. The rearrangement links TRBV4-3 to TRBJ2-1, with 9 bases identical to TRBD1. The CDR3 loop spans 16 amino acids. Germline CDR1 reads LGHNA; CDR2 reads YSLEER. The trim removed 4 bases at V and 7 bases at J, leaving 11 bases unmatched. In DNA, the CDR3 is TGCGCCAGCAGCCTCTCCATCGGGACAGGGTCGAATGAGCAGTTCTTC. Amino acid sequence: CASSLSIGTGSNEQFF.

This clone has only a few counts. This chain joins TRBV6-1 and TRBJ2-1, with a tentative D call TRBD1 (5 bases). This CDR3 spans 17 amino acids. The V gene's germline CDR1 is MNHNS and CDR2 SASEGT. Between the trimmed V and J ends, which lost 4 bases and 0 bases, there was a span of 16 bases. The CDR3 region has the DNA TGTGCCAGCAGTGCCCGACAGAAATCAAGCTCCTACAATGAGCAGTTCTTC. Residues: CASSARQKSSSYNEQFF.

The rearrangement uses TRBV7-8 and TRBJ2-7; 8 bases match TRBD1. Germline V gene data show CDR1 as SGHVS and CDR2 as FQNEAQ. V lost 5 bases to trimming and J lost 5 bases; unmatched junction nucleotides: 14. The CDR3 sequence is 16 residues long. The CDR3 here is CASSPLGQGRGDEQYF. DNA for the CDR3: TGTGCCAGCAGCCCCCTCGGACAGGGTAGAGGGGACGAGCAGTACTTC.

The gene calls are TRBV7-9 and TRBJ2-7; 7 bases map to TRBD2. The length of the CDR3 is 16 residues. Per the germline V gene, CDR1 is SEHNR and CDR2 is FQNEAQ (reference sequence). The junction had 8 bases not matched to a gene; V was cut back by 3 bases and J by 0 bases. CDR3 loop: CASSLYIAGSSYEQYF. For the CDR3, the DNA is TGTGCCAGCAGCTTGTACATAGCGGGTAGCTCCTACGAGCAGTACTTC. Using reference TRBV7-9 and TRBJ2-7 for the parts outside the CDR3, the full variable domain is DTGVSQNPRHKITKRGQNVTFRCDPISEHNRLYWYRQTLGQGPEFLTYFQNEAQLEKSRLLSDRFSAERPKGSFSTLEIQRTEQGDSAMYLCASSLYIAGSSYEQYFGPGTRLTVT.

The chain combines TRBV27 with TRBJ1-5, with a weak D call TRBD1 (6 bases). Per the germline V gene, CDR1 is MNHEY and CDR2 is SMNVEV (reference sequence). Trimming left V 3 bases short and J 6 bases short, with 12 bases between. The CDR3 has 14 amino acids. The CDR3 is CASSLGQGTQPQHF. The CDR3 DNA follows: TGTGCCAGCAGTTTGGGGCAGGGGACTCAGCCCCAGCATTTT.

The chain employs TRBV29-1 and TRBJ1-1; 9 nucleotides match TRBD1. The CDR3 consists of 15 residues. In germline, CDR1 is SQVTM, CDR2 ANQGSEA. V shed 7 bases, J shed 0 bases, and the junction held 9 bases outside the gene matches. DNA for the CDR3: TGCAGCGCAAAGTTACAGGGGGCTTTGAACACTGAAGCTTTCTTT. Its protein is CSAKLQGALNTEAFF.

This rearrangement joins TRBV27 to TRBJ2-3; 8 bases map to TRBD2. The CDR3 sequence is 15 residues long. V was clipped by 3 bases and J by 2 bases; unmatched bases: 4. Germline V gene data show CDR1 as MNHEY and CDR2 as SMNVEV (reference sequence). CDR3 loop: CASSFRRGATDTQYF. The CDR3 DNA sequence: TGTGCCAGCAGTTTTCGGCGGGGGGCCACAGATACGCAGTATTTT.

This clone was seen only once. The chain has TRBV18 and TRBJ1-1; 12 bases are a match to TRBD1. J lost 4 bases, V lost 3 bases, and 6 bases had no gene match. The CDR3 length is 16 residues. Germline CDR1 reads KGHSH; CDR2 reads LQKENI. The CDR3 spells CASSPTGTGGLTEAFF. DNA for the CDR3: TGTGCCAGCTCACCGACCGGGACAGGGGGCCTCACTGAAGCTTTCTTT. The full variable domain, in which reference TRBV18 and TRBJ1-1 provide the parts outside the CDR3, is NAGVMQNPRHLVRRRGQEARLRCSPMKGHSHVYWYRQLPEEGLKFMVYLQKENIIDESGMPKERFSAEFPKEGPSILRIQQVVRGDSAAYFCASSPTGTGGLTEAFFGQGTRLTVV.

The V and J genes are TRBV4-2 and TRBJ1-6; D not certain. With 1 base removed from V and 7 bases from J, the gap between germline ends came to 14 bases. This CDR3 has 16 amino acids. From germline, CDR1 is LGHNA and CDR2 YNFKEQ. The DNA of the CDR3 is TGTGCCAGCAGCCAAGTAACGGGGAAGGAAAATTCACCCCTCCACTTT. It is translated as CASSQVTGKENSPLHF.

The rearrangement joins TRBV2 to TRBJ1-5; D is unclear. Germline V gives CDR1 SNHLY, CDR2 FYNNEI. V was trimmed by 8 bases and J by 4 bases, leaving 12 bases between them. The CDR3 loop spans 13 amino acids. The CDR3 region has the DNA TGTGCCAGCGAAAACAGCCGAAATCAGCCCCAGCATTTT. The encoded protein is CASENSRNQPQHF. Full variable domain (missing parts from reference TRBV2 and TRBJ1-5): EPEVTQTPSHQVTQMGQEVILRCVPISNHLYFYWYRQILGQKVEFLVSFYNNEISEKSEIFDDQFSVERPDGSNFTLKIRSTKLEDSAMYFCASENSRNQPQHFGDGTRLSIL.

The genes are TRBV27 and TRBJ1-5, with D possibly matching TRBD1 (6 bases). V lost 6 bases, J lost 2 bases, and 20 bases lay in between. The germline CDR1 and CDR2 sequences are MNHEY and SMNVEV (reference sequence). The CDR3 sequence is 17 residues long. The CDR3 region has the DNA TGTGCCAGCAGCTTCTACAGGGAATTCGGAGGCAATCAGCCCCAGCATTTT. Translation gives CASSFYREFGGNQPQHF.

The CDR3 DNA reads as TGTGCCAGCAGCTTACAAACCTACGAGCAGTACTTC. Residues: CASSLQTYEQYF. The genes are TRBV7-2 and TRBJ2-7; D gene uncertain. Per germline, CDR1 SGHTA and CDR2 FQGNSA. V gave up 2 bases and J gave up 2 bases, with 4 bases separating them. The CDR3 has 12 residues.

A single count supports this clone. The chain couples TRBV18 to TRBJ2-3; 8 nucleotides align to TRBD1. The CDR3 is 15 amino acids. The ends lost 3 bases at V and 1 base at J; junction bases unmatched: 3. CDR1 is KGHSH, CDR2 LQKENI, per germline. This chain's CDR3 is CASSPGTGGTDTQYF. DNA for the CDR3: TGTGCCAGCTCACCCGGGACAGGAGGCACAGATACGCAGTATTTT.

The chain employs TRBV5-4 and TRBJ1-2; D unresolved. V lost 0 bases to trimming and J lost 5 bases, with 20 bases between them. The CDR3 length is 17 residues. Germline lookup yields CDR1 SGHNT and CDR2 YYREEE (reference sequence). CDR3 sequence: CASSLGLRQRTIYGYTF. CDR3 DNA sequence: TGTGCCAGCAGCTTGGGTCTGAGGCAGAGAACCATTTATGGCTACACCTTC.